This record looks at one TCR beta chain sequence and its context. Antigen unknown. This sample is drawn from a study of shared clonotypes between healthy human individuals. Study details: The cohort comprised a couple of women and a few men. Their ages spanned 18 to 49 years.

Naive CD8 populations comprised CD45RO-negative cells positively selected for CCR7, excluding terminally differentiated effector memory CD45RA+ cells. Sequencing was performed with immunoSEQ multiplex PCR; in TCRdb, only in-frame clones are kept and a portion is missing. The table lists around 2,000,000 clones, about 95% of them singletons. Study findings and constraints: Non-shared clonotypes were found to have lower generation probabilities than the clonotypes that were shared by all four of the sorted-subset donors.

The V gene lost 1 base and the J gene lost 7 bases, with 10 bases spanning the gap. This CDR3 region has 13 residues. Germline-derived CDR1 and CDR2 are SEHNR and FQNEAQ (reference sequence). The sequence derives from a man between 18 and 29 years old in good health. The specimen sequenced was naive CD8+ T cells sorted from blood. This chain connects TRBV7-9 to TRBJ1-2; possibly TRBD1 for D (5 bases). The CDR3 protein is CASSLEGDVGYTF. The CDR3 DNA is TGTGCCAGCAGCTTAGAAGGGGATGTTGGCTACACCTTC. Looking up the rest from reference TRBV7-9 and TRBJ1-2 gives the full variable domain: DTGVSQNPRHKITKRGQNVTFRCDPISEHNRLYWYRQTLGQGPEFLTYFQNEAQLEKSRLLSDRFSAERPKGSFSTLEIQRTEQGDSAMYLCASSLEGDVGYTFGSGTRLTVV.